This TCR beta chain is from a study of Tregs in tolerant kidney transplant recipients. Broader study findings: Validation in larger populations is needed because few patients were studied.

This clone was observed once. Its antigen remains unidentified. Libraries were prepared by immunoSEQ multiplex PCR; TCRdb keeps only in-frame clonotypes and omits some of them. The sample shows under 95,000 clones, around 90% of them seen only once. The length of the CDR3 is 17 residues. The V gene end was trimmed by 1 base and the J gene end by 5 bases; junction bases not matched to a gene: 14. Germline CDR1 and CDR2: GTSNPN and SVGIG (reference sequence). An overnight rest at 37°C with 150 to 250 IU/ml IL-2 preceded regulatory T cell sorting from thawed PBMCs. Sequencing used Tregs from blood, obtained before the transplant. The J gene is TRBJ2-1, the V gene TRBV30; 7 nucleotides align to TRBD2. This clonotype originated in a human donor who received a combined kidney and bone marrow transplant. The CDR3 protein is CAWSGWGGKRPHNEQFF. In DNA form, the CDR3 reads TGTGCCTGGAGTGGCTGGGGGGGAAAGCGCCCCCACAATGAGCAGTTCTTC.